This TCR beta chain was recovered during a study of Ad26.COV2.S vaccination and SARS-CoV-2 variants. Study-wide context: Ad26.COV2.S, an intramuscular injection, was given once or twice 56 days apart. General study findings and limits: Substantial response breadth was reportedly seen for spike-specific CD8+ and CD4+ T cells after vaccination.

The J segment lost 10 bases and the V segment lost 2 bases, leaving 14 bases of the junction unmatched. The germline CDR1 and CDR2 sequences are SGHTA and FQGNSA. This CDR3 comprises 17 residues. Treatment described: 15 to 20 received Ad26.COV2.S at low or high dose, single or two shots; about 5 received placebo; per-sample allocation not given. Sampling was performed 63 days after the first vaccine or placebo injection. Donation was by an adult aged 18-55 years who was in Boston. In regard to this clone: Its antigen is unidentified.

Some clones are missing from TCRdb's copy, which holds only in-frame ones; the method was immunoSEQ multiplex PCR. The repertoire includes about 480,000 clones, 87% of them detected once, and around 13% sits in the top ten. This specimen consisted of peripheral blood, obtained in a trial of Ad26.COV2.S vaccine versus placebo. The chain carries TRBV7-2 and TRBJ2-1, with 10 bases aligning to TRBD1. The receptor's source is a person aged 18-65 years who received the Ad26.COV2.S COVID-19 vaccine or a placebo. CDR3 nucleotides: TGTGCCAGCAGCTTATTCCCCCCCGGGACAGGGGAGGGCGAGCAGTTCTTC. Translating it yields CASSLFPPGTGEGEQFF. Full variable domain (remainder filled in from reference TRBV7-2 and TRBJ2-1): GAGVSQSPSNKVTEKGKDVELRCDPISGHTALYWYRQSLGQGLEFLIYFQGNSAPDKSGLPSDRFSAERTGGSVSTLTIQRTQQEDSAVYLCASSLFPPGTGEGEQFFGPGTRLTVL.